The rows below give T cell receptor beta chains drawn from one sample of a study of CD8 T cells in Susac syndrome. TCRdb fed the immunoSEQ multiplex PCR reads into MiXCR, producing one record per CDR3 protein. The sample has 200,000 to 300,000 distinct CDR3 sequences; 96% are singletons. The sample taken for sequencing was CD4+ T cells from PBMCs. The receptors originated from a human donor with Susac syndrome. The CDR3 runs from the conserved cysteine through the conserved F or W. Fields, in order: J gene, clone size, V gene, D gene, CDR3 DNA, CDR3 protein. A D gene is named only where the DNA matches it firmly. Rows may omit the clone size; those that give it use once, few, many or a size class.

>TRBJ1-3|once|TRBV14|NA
TGTGCCAGCAGCCATCTAGGAGACACCATATATTTT
CASSHLGDTIYF
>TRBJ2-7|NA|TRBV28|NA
TGTGCCAGCAGGTGGACCCGAGCAGGGTACGAGCAGTACTTC
CASRWTRAGYEQYF
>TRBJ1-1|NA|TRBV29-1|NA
TGCAGCTCCTCGGGGTCCACTGAAGCTTTCTTT
CSSSGSTEAFF
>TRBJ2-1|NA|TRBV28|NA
TGTGCCAGCAGTTCTCCGGGACGGAGCTCCTACAATGAGCAGTTCTTC
CASSSPGRSSYNEQFF
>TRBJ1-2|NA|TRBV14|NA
TGTGCCAGCAGCAGTGTGCAGCGTCCCTATGGCTACACCTTC
CASSSVQRPYGYTF
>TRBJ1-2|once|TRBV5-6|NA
TGTGCCAGCGGAACGGGATTTGGCTACACCTTC
CASGTGFGYTF
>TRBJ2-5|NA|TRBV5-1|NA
TGCGCCAGCAAGCCGGGACCCCAAGAGACCCAGTACTTC
CASKPGPQETQYF
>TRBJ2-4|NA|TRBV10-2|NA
TGCGCCAGCAGTGAGTCAGCAGGAGGGAACATTCAGTACTTC
CASSESAGGNIQYF
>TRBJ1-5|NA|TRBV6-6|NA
TGTGCCAGCAGTTACTCGGGAGGGGGTCAGCCCCAGCATTTT
CASSYSGGGQPQHF
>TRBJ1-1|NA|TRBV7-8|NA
TGTGCCAGCAGCTTAGCGGGCAAAGGGACTGAAGCTTTCTTT
CASSLAGKGTEAFF
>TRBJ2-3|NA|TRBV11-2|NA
TGTGCCAGCAGCTTAGGCTCCTTGGCAGATACGCAGTATTTT
CASSLGSLADTQYF
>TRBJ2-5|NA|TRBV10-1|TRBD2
TGCGCCAGCAGTGAGTCGGGGGGGAGTCTGAGGGAGACCCAGTACTTC
CASSESGGSLRETQYF
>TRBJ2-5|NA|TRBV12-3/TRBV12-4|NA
TGTGCCAGCAGTCGAAATGGGGGCCGGGAGACCCAGTACTTC
CASSRNGGRETQYF
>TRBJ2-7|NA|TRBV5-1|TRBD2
TGCGCCAGCAGCTTGGCGCGGGAGTACGAGCAGTACTTC
CASSLAREYEQYF
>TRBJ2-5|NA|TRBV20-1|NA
TGCAGTGCTAGTGGAGCGGAGCTCCAAGAGACCCAGTACTTC
CSASGAELQETQYF
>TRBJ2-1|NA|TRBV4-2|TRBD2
TGTGCCAGCAGCCAAGGACTAGCGGGAAATGAGCAGTTCTTC
CASSQGLAGNEQFF
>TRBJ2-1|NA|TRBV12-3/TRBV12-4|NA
TGTGCCAGCAGTGTGACGGGGGAGCTCAGTAATGAGCAGTTCTTC
CASSVTGELSNEQFF
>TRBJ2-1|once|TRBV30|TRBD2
TGTGCCGCCCCAGGGACTAGCGGGATCTACAATGAGCAGTTCTTC
CAAPGTSGIYNEQFF
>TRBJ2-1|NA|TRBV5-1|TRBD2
TGCGCCAGCAGCTCCTCTAGCGGGAGTAGGGTCTCCTACAATGAGCAGTTCTTC
CASSSSSGSRVSYNEQFF
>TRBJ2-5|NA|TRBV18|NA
TGTGCCAGCTCACCCAGGGGTTCGGAGACCCAGTACTTC
CASSPRGSETQYF
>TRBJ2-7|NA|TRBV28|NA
TGTGCCAGCAGTTCCCAGGAAGGTGAGCAGTACTTC
CASSSQEGEQYF
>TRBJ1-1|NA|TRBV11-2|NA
TGTGCCAGCAGACGTACTCCAGGGCCTGAAGCTTTCTTT
CASRRTPGPEAFF
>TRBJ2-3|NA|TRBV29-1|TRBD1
TGCAGCGTTGAAGGTCCCCGGGACAGAAGCACAGATACGCAGTATTTT
CSVEGPRDRSTDTQYF
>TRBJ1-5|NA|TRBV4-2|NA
TGTGCCAGCAGCCAAGCGGGGGTTTCTCAGCCCCAGCATTTT
CASSQAGVSQPQHF
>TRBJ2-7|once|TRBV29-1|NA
TGCAGCGTTAGGGAGGAGAGCTCCTACGAGCAGTACTTC
CSVREESSYEQYF
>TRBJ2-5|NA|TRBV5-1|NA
TGCGCCAGCAGCTCCGGGACTCGAGAGACCCAGTACTTC
CASSSGTRETQYF
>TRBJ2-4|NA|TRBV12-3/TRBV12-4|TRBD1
TGTGCCAGCAGTTTAGTGCCGGGACAGGGGGGGGATCTCGGCATTCAGTACTTC
CASSLVPGQGGDLGIQYF
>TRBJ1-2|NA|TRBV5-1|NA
TGCGCCAGCAGCACCCCTGGGGGTGGCTATGGCTACACCTTC
CASSTPGGGYGYTF
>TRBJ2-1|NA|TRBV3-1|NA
TGTGCCAGCAGCCAAAGGCCGAACAATGAGCAGTTCTTC
CASSQRPNNEQFF
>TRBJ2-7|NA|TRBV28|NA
TGTGCCAGCAGCTTTGCGGGCGGAACCTACGAGCAGTACTTC
CASSFAGGTYEQYF
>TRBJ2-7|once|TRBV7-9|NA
TGTGCCAGCAGCGCATCCGGGAAGTCCTACGAGCAGTACTTC
CASSASGKSYEQYF
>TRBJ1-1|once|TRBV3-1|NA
TGTGCCAGCAGCCAAGAGGCCTTCCTGCACACTGAAGCTTTCTTT
CASSQEAFLHTEAFF
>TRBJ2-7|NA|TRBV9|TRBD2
TGTGCCAGCAGCGTAGGGGGACTAGCGGGATCCTACGAGCAGTACTTC
CASSVGGLAGSYEQYF